The clone carrying this TCR beta chain was counted many times. The antigen remains undetermined. The data stem from a study of CD8 T cells in ankylosing spondylitis. Study results and limitations: Certain motif variants had earlier appeared in reactive arthritis synovial fluid and blood. One TCR beta motif, made up of seven to nine highly homologous variants, appeared characteristic of ankylosing spondylitis blood. From matched ankylosing spondylitis synovial fluid, disease-linked clones were reportedly recovered at significantly enriched levels.

TCRdb fed the 5' RACE reads into MiXCR, producing one record per CDR3 protein. The sample lists about 440,000 distinct CDR3 sequences, roughly 18% occurring once. The V gene lost 6 bases and the J gene lost 0 bases, with 16 bases spanning the gap. There are 16 residues in the CDR3. CDR1 is SGHVS, CDR2 FNYEAQ, per germline. The sequenced sample was blood, either unsorted or a sorted T cell fraction (not recorded which). The rearrangement links TRBV7-6 to TRBJ2-3; D unresolved. This receptor was obtained from a male donor with ankylosing spondylitis. Written as DNA, the CDR3 is TGTGCCAGCAGTCAAGGGCCAGCATCAAGCACAGATACGCAGTATTTT. It codes for CASSQGPASSTDTQYF.